The source of this T cell receptor beta chain is a study of blood T cell repertoires in COVID-19 (dated by TCRdb to about 2020). Context from the whole study: Samples from collaborators originated in the United States, Italy and Spain and spanned both the acute and convalescent phases of COVID-19. HLA class I and class II types, where available, came from metadata supplied by the sample provider rather than from assay-based typing. Samples came from the ongoing ImmuneRACE study (first 160 participants) plus 1,254 subjects from 6 global collaborators. The dataset comprised deeply sampled blood TCRbeta repertoires from subjects exposed to, actively infected with, or recovered from COVID-19. Sample metadata almost always included a de-identified subject ID, COVID-19 status, age in years and sex. The material from the prospective study consisted of cDNA or gDNA derived from T cells, B-cell-depleted T cells, or PBMCs. A freely available public database, intended as a resource for researchers studying the immune response to SARS-CoV-2, is where the repertoires were released. Here is what the overall study found, with its caveats: How much clinical and demographic metadata was included differed by source and by participant, and the metadata was provided uncurated.

Trimming at the junction amounts to 6 bases on V and 2 bases on J, and the germline ends lie 10 bases apart. CDR1 and CDR2 are drawn from the germline V gene: MNHEY, SVGAGI. The cysteine opens and the phenylalanine closes a CDR3 of 14 amino acids. Of the read, only the CDR3 DNA is kept; its 42 bases are in frame from base 1. Notes on this clone: The antigen this receptor binds is unknown. No clone much larger than this one lies a single base away; base qualities are absent.

TCRbeta CDR3 regions were amplified from genomic DNA using the immunoSEQ Assay, a bias-controlled multiplex PCR. As for the authors' bioinformatics: Nucleated cell counts per sample were estimated from amplification of reference gene primers within the assay. To quantify the absolute abundance of each unique TCRbeta CDR3 rearrangement, sequence reads were collapsed and filtered. Productive Simpson clonality was computed per sample as the square root of Simpson's diversity index over productive rearrangements. TCRdb provides this immuneACCESS table in a form limited to in-frame rearrangements. Some clones are lacking; in checked studies, under half of them reflect an unresolved V gene, and why the rest are absent is not known. V and J calls and clone size follow that table, whereas D and trimming were derived from the DNA. Counted in this sample were 350,000 to 550,000 clones; around 89% of them appeared once. In total, the top ten clones hold over 4% of the sample.

Whole blood was collected in K2EDTA tubes by collaborating institutions according to the institutions' own protocols. For TCRbeta analysis, collaborators shipped samples as frozen whole blood, isolated PBMCs, or DNA extracted from either of those sample types. This chain joins TRBV6-5 to TRBJ2-2, with an unclear D gene assignment. Material: peripheral blood. The clonotype comes from a woman in her twenties or thirties with acute or convalescent COVID-19. The bases are TGTGCCAGCAGCTGGGCTGAAAACACCGGGGAGCTGTTTTTT. It specifies CASSWAENTGELFF.